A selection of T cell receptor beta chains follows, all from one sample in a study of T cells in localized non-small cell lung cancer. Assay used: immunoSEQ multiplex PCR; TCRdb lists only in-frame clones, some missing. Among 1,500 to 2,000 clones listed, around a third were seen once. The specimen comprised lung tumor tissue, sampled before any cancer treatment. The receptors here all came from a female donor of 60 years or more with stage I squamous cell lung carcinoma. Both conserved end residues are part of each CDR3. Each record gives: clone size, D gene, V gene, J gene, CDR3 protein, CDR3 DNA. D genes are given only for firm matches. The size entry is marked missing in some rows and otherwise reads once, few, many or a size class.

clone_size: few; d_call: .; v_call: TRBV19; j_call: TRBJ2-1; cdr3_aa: CASSPQGQSDEQFF; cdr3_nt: TGTGCCAGTAGTCCCCAAGGACAGTCCGATGAGCAGTTCTTC
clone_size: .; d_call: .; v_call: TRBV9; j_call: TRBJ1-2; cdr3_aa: CASSVQNYGYTF; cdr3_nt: TGTGCCAGCAGCGTACAGAACTATGGCTACACCTTC
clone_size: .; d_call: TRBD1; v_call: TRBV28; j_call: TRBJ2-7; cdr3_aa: CASRTGGGSYEQYF; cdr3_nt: TGTGCCAGCAGAACAGGGGGAGGCTCCTACGAGCAGTACTTC
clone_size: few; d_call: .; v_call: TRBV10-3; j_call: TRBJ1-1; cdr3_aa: CAISEVGSGAEAFF; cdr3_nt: TGTGCCATCAGTGAGGTGGGTAGTGGTGCTGAAGCTTTCTTT
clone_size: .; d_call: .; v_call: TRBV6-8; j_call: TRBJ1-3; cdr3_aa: CASSITGNSGNTIYF; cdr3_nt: TGTGCCAGCAGTATAACAGGGAACTCTGGAAACACCATATATTTT
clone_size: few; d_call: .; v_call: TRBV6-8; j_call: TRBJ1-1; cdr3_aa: CASSIQGMNTEAFF; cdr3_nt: TGTGCCAGCAGCATACAGGGCATGAACACTGAAGCTTTCTTT
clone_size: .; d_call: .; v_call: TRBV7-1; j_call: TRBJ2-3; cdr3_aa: CASSLNVGDTQYF; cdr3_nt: TGTGCCAGCAGCTTAAATGTGGGGGATACGCAGTATTTT
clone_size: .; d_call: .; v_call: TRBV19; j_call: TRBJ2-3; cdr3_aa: CASNPRGAIADTQYF; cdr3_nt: TGTGCCAGTAACCCTAGAGGGGCAATAGCAGATACGCAGTATTTT
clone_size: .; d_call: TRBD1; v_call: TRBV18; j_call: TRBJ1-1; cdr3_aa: CASSPRQGSTEAFF; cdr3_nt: TGTGCCAGCTCACCACGACAGGGAAGCACTGAAGCTTTCTTT
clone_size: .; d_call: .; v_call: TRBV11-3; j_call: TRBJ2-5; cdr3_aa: CASSYPQRPQETQYF; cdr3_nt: TGTGCCAGCAGCTACCCCCAACGTCCCCAAGAGACCCAGTACTTC
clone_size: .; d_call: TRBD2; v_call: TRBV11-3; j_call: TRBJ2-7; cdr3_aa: CASSSVAGGHEQYF; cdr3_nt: TGTGCCAGCAGCTCCGTAGCGGGAGGCCACGAGCAGTACTTC
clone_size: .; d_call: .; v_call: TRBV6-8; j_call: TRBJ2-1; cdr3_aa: CASSYAPASLQFF; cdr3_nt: TGTGCCAGCAGTTACGCCCCAGCCTCTTTGCAGTTCTTC
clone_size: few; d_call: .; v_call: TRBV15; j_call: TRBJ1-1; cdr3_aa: CATSRDRGGPGRSEAFF; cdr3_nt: TGTGCCACCAGCAGAGATAGGGGAGGTCCAGGGAGGTCTGAAGCTTTCTTT
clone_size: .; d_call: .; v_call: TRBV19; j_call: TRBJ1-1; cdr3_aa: CASTPFRTATRNTEAFF; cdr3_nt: TGTGCCAGTACCCCCTTTAGGACAGCAACTCGAAACACTGAAGCTTTCTTT
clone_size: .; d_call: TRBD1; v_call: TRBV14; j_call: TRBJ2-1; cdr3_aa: CASSQGQRGGQREQFF; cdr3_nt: TGTGCCAGCAGCCAAGGACAGCGAGGGGGCCAGCGTGAGCAGTTCTTC
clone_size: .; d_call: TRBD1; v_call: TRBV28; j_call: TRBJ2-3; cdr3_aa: CASSLSQGAGDTQYF; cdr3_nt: TGTGCCAGCAGTTTGTCGCAGGGGGCGGGAGATACGCAGTATTTT
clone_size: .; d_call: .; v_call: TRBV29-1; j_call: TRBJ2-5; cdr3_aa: CSALDWVGETQYF; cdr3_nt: TGCAGCGCACTCGACTGGGTAGGGGAGACCCAGTACTTC
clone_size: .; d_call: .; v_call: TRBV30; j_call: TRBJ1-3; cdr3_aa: CAWSTLLSGNTIYF; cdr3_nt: TGTGCCTGGAGTACTCTACTCTCTGGAAACACCATATATTTT
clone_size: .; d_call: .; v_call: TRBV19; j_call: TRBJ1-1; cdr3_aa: CASSSPTWAKNEAFF; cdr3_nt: TGTGCCAGTAGTTCGCCAACCTGGGCGAAAAATGAAGCTTTCTTT
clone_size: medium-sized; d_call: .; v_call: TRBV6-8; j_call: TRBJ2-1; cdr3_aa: CASSYKGSAGEQFF; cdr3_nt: TGTGCCAGCAGTTACAAGGGTTCGGCGGGTGAGCAGTTCTTC